The clone carrying this T cell receptor beta chain was found once. Its cognate antigen is unknown. RNA amounts of 0.5 to 1 ug underwent reverse transcription with random hexamers. Amplification of TCR beta CDR3 was carried out by immunoSEQ multiplex PCR, which covered 54 Vbeta and 13 Jbeta segments. TCRdb reprocessed the immunoSEQ multiplex PCR reads with MiXCR, giving one entry per CDR3 protein. Of 150,000 to 200,000 distinct CDR3 sequences in the sample, 90% to 97% were seen once. From germline, CDR1 is SSHAT and CDR2 FNYEAQ (reference sequence). This CDR3 comprises 14 residues. Trimming at V came to 5 bases and at J to 3 bases, leaving 7 bases not matched to a gene. The data belong to a study of CD8 T cells in Susac syndrome. Turning to the study itself: Sequenced Susac syndrome patients included more than five with clinically active disease and fewer than 10 in remission.

Findings and limits, study-wide: Regarding the TCR sequencing and HLA analysis, the study admitted that a relatively small number of individuals were involved.

Both CD4+ and CD8+ T cells were negatively isolated, and TEMRA cells underwent FACS enrichment. The J gene is TRBJ2-7, the V gene TRBV7-7; the match to TRBD2 covers 7 bases. The material sequenced was CD4+ T cells from PBMCs. The clonotype comes from a human donor with Susac syndrome. The CDR3 nucleotides are TGTGCCAGCAGCCCCAGGGAGGGGCACTACGAGCAGTACTTC. Amino acid sequence: CASSPREGHYEQYF.